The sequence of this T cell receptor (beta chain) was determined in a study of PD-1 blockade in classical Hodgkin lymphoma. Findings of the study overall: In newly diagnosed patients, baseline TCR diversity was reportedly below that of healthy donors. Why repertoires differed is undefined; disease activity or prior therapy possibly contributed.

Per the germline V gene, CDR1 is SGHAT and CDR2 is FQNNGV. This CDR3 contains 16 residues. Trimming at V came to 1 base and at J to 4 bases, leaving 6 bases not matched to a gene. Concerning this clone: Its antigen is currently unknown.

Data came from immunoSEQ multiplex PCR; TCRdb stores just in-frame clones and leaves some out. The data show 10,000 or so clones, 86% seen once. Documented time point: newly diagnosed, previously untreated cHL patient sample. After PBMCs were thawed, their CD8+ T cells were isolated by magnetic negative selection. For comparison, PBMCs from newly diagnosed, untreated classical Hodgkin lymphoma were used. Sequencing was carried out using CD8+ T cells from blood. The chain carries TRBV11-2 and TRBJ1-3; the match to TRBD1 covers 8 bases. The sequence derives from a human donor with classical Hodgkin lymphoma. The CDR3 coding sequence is TGTGCCAGCAGCTTAGGGCAGGGGGCCTCGGGAAACACCATATATTTT. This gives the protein CASSLGQGASGNTIYF.